Below, 9 T cell receptor beta chains from the same sample are listed, as sequenced in a study of shared clonotypes between healthy human individuals. Here immunoSEQ multiplex PCR was the method, and the copy in TCRdb shows in-frame clones only, minus some. Of just over 2,000,000 clones listed, about 95% were seen once; the top ten hold 0.85% to 1.2%. Naivety among CD8 cells was defined by CD45RO negativity and positive CCR7 selection, thereby excluding terminally differentiated effector memory CD45RA+ cells. Sequencing was done on a sample of naive CD8+ T cells sorted from blood. These receptors all come from a man aged 18-30 years in good health.

The CDR3 loop is CASSQNNRATGELFF. CDR3 DNA: TGCGCCAGCAGCCAAAATAACAGGGCCACCGGGGAGCTGTTTTTT. The rearrangement joins TRBV4-1 to TRBJ2-2, with D possibly being TRBD1 (6 bases). CDR3 length equals 15 residues. V lost 2 bases and J 4 bases, leaving 11 bases between the germline ends. Per the germline V gene, CDR1 is MGHRA and CDR2 is YSYEKL.

The gene calls are TRBV7-6 and TRBJ1-2; D possibly corresponds to TRBD1 (5 bases). The CDR3 length is 16 residues. V was shortened by 1 base and J by 0 bases, with 12 bases between the two germline ends. Germline-derived CDR1 and CDR2 are SGHVS and FNYEAQ. The DNA of the CDR3 is TGTGCCAGCAGCTTAGGGGCGGCAGGGCCTAACTATGGCTACACCTTC. Amino acids: CASSLGAAGPNYGYTF. The variable domain in full, with the rest retrieved from reference TRBV7-6 and TRBJ1-2, is GAGVSQSPRYKVTKRGQDVALRCDPISGHVSLYWYRQALGQGPEFLTYFNYEAQQDKSGLPNDRFSAERPEGSISTLTIQRTEQRDSAMYRCASSLGAAGPNYGYTFGSGTRLTVV.

V usage is TRBV5-4 and J usage is TRBJ2-1; TRBD2 matches 7 bases. Germline V gene sequence: CDR1 SGHNT, CDR2 YYREEE (reference sequence). The junction had 6 bases not matched to a gene; V was cut back by 4 bases and J by 8 bases. The CDR3 is 13 amino acids. The DNA of the CDR3 is TGTGCCAGCAGCCGACTAGCAAGCCATGAGCAGTTCTTC. As protein: CASSRLASHEQFF.

In the case of this clone: Other DNA sequences of this sample code for an identical CDR3. V gene TRBV7-9 combines with J gene TRBJ2-5; 16 nucleotides agree with TRBD2. Trimming took 3 bases from V and 5 from J; bases not matched to a gene: 3. The germline V gene has CDR1 SEHNR and CDR2 FQNEAQ (reference sequence). There are 16 residues in the CDR3. The CDR3 loop is CASSLGLAGGPETQYF. DNA for the CDR3: TGTGCCAGCAGCTTGGGACTAGCGGGGGGGCCGGAGACCCAGTACTTC.

The V and J genes are TRBV2 and TRBJ1-2, with 9 bases lining up with TRBD1. This CDR3 is built from 13 residues. CDR1 is SNHLY and CDR2 is FYNNEI in the germline V gene. Trimming cost V 7 bases and J 6 bases; bases outside gene matches: 6. The CDR3 here is CASTPQGADGYTF. The DNA for the CDR3 is TGTGCCAGCACCCCACAGGGGGCAGATGGCTACACCTTC.

V and J are TRBV7-9 and TRBJ2-2, with 12 bases fitting TRBD2. The V gene's germline CDR1 is SEHNR and CDR2 FQNEAQ (reference sequence). The CDR3 loop spans 17 amino acids. The V and J ends lost 3 bases and 3 bases, in that order; junction bases with no gene match: 5. CDR3 protein: CASSFPSGREDTGELFF. The DNA of the CDR3 is TGTGCCAGCAGCTTCCCTAGCGGGAGGGAGGACACCGGGGAGCTGTTTTTT.

The chain joins TRBV4-3 to TRBJ2-1; TRBD1 aligns across 7 bases. Germline V gene data show CDR1 as LGHNA and CDR2 as YSLEER. V dropped 1 base and J dropped 7; count of bases not matched to a gene: 7. CDR3 size: 15 residues. The CDR3 DNA reads TGCGCCAGCAGCCAAGGTTACAGGGGAAGGAATGAGCAGTTCTTC. Residues: CASSQGYRGRNEQFF.

This clone was picked up one time. The chain is built from TRBV7-6 and TRBJ1-3; D perhaps matches TRBD1 (5 bases). Germline V CDR1 and CDR2: SGHVS, FNYEAQ. This CDR3 spans 15 amino acids. The V end lost 5 bases, the J end lost 1 base, and 12 bases lay between the germline ends. DNA of the CDR3: TGTGCCAGCAGCGCACTCGGGGGATCTGGAAACACCATATATTTT. Translation: CASSALGGSGNTIYF.

The rearrangement uses TRBV4-2 and TRBJ2-7; the match to TRBD2 covers 8 bases. Trimming took 0 bases from V and 1 from J; bases not matched to a gene: 5. CDR3 length: 16 residues. The V gene's germline CDR1 is LGHNA and CDR2 YNFKEQ. The CDR3 loop is CASSQDLRGGSYEQYF. DNA for the CDR3: TGTGCCAGCAGCCAAGATCTCCGGGGGGGATCCTACGAGCAGTACTTC.